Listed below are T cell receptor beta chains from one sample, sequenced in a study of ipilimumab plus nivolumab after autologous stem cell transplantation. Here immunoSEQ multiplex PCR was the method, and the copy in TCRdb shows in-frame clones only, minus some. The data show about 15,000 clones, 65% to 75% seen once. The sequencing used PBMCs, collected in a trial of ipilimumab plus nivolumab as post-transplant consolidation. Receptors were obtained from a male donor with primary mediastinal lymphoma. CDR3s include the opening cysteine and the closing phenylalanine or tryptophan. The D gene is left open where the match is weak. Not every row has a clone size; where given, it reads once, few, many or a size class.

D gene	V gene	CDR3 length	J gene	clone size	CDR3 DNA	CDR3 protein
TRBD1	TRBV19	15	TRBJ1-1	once	TGTGCCAGTAGTATTAGCGCAGGGGGCGCGGATGAAGCTTTCTTT	CASSISAGGADEAFF
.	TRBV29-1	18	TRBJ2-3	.	TGCAGCGTTGGAGGGTATGCGTTTGGGGGATCTTCCACAGATACGCAGTATTTT	CSVGGYAFGGSSTDTQYF
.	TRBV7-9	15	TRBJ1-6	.	TGTGCCAGCAGCTTATCGCAGGGGCTACATTCACCCCTCCACTTT	CASSLSQGLHSPLHF
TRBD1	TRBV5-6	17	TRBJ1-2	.	TGTGCCAGCAGCGGGAGGGGGACAGAGAAAGCGATCTATGGCTACACCTTC	CASSGRGTEKAIYGYTF
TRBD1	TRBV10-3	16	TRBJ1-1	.	TGTGCCATCAGTGAACGGGTTCGGCAGGGGGCTAGTGAAGCTTTCTTT	CAISERVRQGASEAFF
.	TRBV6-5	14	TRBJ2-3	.	TGTGCCAGCGGGGGGAGGGGGGATACAGATACGCAGTATTTT	CASGGRGDTDTQYF
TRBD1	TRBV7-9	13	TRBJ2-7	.	TGTGCCAGCAGTTTACAGGGGGCGGAAGAGCAGTACTTC	CASSLQGAEEQYF
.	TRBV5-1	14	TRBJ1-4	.	TGCGCCAGCAGCTGGGGGAGATACGATGAAAAACTGTTTTTT	CASSWGRYDEKLFF
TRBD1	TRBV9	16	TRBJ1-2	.	TGTGCCAGCAGCGGCGGACGGACAGGGGGTAACTATGGCTACACCTTC	CASSGGRTGGNYGYTF
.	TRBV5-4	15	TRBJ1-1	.	TGTGCCAGCAGCTTGAGGATGCAGGGGAACACTGAAGCTTTCTTT	CASSLRMQGNTEAFF
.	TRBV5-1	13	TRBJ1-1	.	TGCGCCAGCAGCCCACTTCCGCACACTGAAGCTTTCTTT	CASSPLPHTEAFF
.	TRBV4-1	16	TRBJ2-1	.	TGCGCCAGCAGCCAGATACTCCGGGCCGGGGCGCATGAGCAGTTCTTC	CASSQILRAGAHEQFF
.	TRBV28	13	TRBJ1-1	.	TGTGCCAGCACCCTATCGGCCCTGACTGAAGCTTTCTTT	CASTLSALTEAFF
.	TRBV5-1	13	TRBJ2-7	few	TGCGCCAGCAGTCTCACAGGGAGCTACGAGCAGTACTTC	CASSLTGSYEQYF
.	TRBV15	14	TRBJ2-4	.	TGTGCCACCAGCAGAGTGGGGGACCTAAACATTCAGTACTTC	CATSRVGDLNIQYF
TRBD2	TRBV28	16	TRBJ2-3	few	TGTGCCAGCAGACCCATAGCGGGAGGCCCCACGGATACGCAGTATTTT	CASRPIAGGPTDTQYF
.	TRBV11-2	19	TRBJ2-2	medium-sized	TGTGCCAGCAGCCTCGCACAAGCGTTTAATTTGGAGAACACCGGGGAGCTGTTTTTT	CASSLAQAFNLENTGELFF
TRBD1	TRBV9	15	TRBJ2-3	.	TGTGCCAGCACCCTCCTTGGACAGGGGACAGATACGCAGTATTTT	CASTLLGQGTDTQYF
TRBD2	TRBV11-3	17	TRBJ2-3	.	TGTGCCAGCAGCTCGGGACTAGCGGGTGTGAGCACAGATACGCAGTATTTT	CASSSGLAGVSTDTQYF
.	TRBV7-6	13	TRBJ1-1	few	TGTGCCAGCAGCACCGGACAGAACACTGAAGCTTTCTTT	CASSTGQNTEAFF
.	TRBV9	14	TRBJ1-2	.	TGTGCCAGCAGCGTAAGGGGTTCTAACTATGGCTACACCTTC	CASSVRGSNYGYTF
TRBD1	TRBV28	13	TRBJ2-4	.	TGTGCCAGCAGCCGAGGACAGGGGAACATTCAGTACTTC	CASSRGQGNIQYF
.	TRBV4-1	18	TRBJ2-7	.	TGCGCCAGCAGCCAAGAAAGTGGAGTAGCGGAGGCTTCCTACGAGCAGTACTTC	CASSQESGVAEASYEQYF
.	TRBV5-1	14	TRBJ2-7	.	TGCGCCAGCAGCCCCGGGACTGCCCCTTACGAGCAGTACTTC	CASSPGTAPYEQYF
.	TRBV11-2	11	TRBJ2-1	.	TGTGCCAGCAGGTGGGGCAATGAGCAGTTCTTC	CASRWGNEQFF